A selection of T cell receptor beta chains follows, all from one sample in a study of T cell changes during pregnancy in multiple sclerosis. TCRdb keeps only in-frame clones here, not all; method: immunoSEQ multiplex PCR. The sample holds tens of thousands of clones, approximately 94% seen once. The specimen comprised CD8+ T cells from peripheral blood mononuclear cells, sampled after pregnancy. These receptors were obtained from a female donor with multiple sclerosis, enrolled in a pregnancy study. The CDR3 runs from the conserved cysteine through the conserved F or W. D genes are given only for firm matches. Some rows have no size entry. The others give once, few or many, or a class for an expanded clone.

d_call clone_size j_call v_call cdr3_aa
NA NA TRBJ2-3 TRBV7-9 CASSSRDGSTDTQYF
NA NA TRBJ2-6 TRBV5-1 CASRGDSGANVLTF
TRBD2 NA TRBJ2-1 TRBV7-2 CASSYGGGRGEFF
TRBD1 NA TRBJ2-1 TRBV7-6 CASSLVLSDRDRALILYNEQFF
TRBD1 NA TRBJ2-1 TRBV25-1 CASSETGAYNEQFF
NA NA TRBJ2-7 TRBV5-1 CASSPAAGLSYEQYF
TRBD2 NA TRBJ2-3 TRBV4-2 CASSQVPSGITDTQYF
TRBD2 NA TRBJ2-5 TRBV7-6 CASSFGLAEETQYF
NA NA TRBJ2-1 TRBV15 CATSRGGAIHEQFF
NA once TRBJ2-3 TRBV25-1 CASSDGTDTQYF
NA NA TRBJ2-2 TRBV6-5 CASRKRGGTGELFF
NA NA TRBJ2-7 TRBV11-1 CASSFEGGLNYEQYF
NA NA TRBJ1-1 TRBV4-3 CASSQDQNPNTEAFF
NA NA TRBJ2-1 TRBV7-6 CASSLAFVGGNEQFF
NA NA TRBJ2-7 TRBV7-9 CASKNGGLTYEQYF
TRBD1 NA TRBJ1-2 TRBV7-6 CASSLEGTGGGNYGYTF
TRBD2 NA TRBJ2-1 TRBV7-9 CASSPPSPGTSGRVQFF
TRBD2 NA TRBJ2-1 TRBV7-9 CASSQSGLAGVEQFF
TRBD2 NA TRBJ2-2 TRBV29-1 CSVEVRGRRDGELFF
TRBD2 NA TRBJ2-7 TRBV2 CASSELLAGAYEQYF
NA NA TRBJ2-4 TRBV4-3 CASSQELKNIQYF
NA NA TRBJ2-7 TRBV29-1 CSVDTSYEQYF
TRBD2 NA TRBJ2-2 TRBV5-4 CASSSGAGRDTGELFF
NA NA TRBJ1-3 TRBV19 CASSIVSSGNTIYF
TRBD1 NA TRBJ2-7 TRBV9 CASSVGDRDYEQYF
NA NA TRBJ2-6 TRBV6-4 CASSELSGANVLTF
NA NA TRBJ2-7 TRBV11-2 CASSFGSSYEQYF
TRBD2 NA TRBJ2-7 TRBV7-9 CASSLAGAPYEQYF
NA NA TRBJ2-2 TRBV6-4 CASRQGSGELFF
TRBD2 NA TRBJ2-7 TRBV27 CASSLSGGSYEQYF
NA NA TRBJ2-7 TRBV18 CASSPRTPSDYEQYF
NA NA TRBJ2-7 TRBV4-1 CASSQAPRLTYEQYF
TRBD1 NA TRBJ2-1 TRBV19 CASTQGVGEQFF
NA NA TRBJ2-7 TRBV27 CASSLSHGYEQYF
NA few TRBJ1-5 TRBV19 CASRNSVLNQPQHF
NA NA TRBJ2-1 TRBV4-1 CASSQASGNEQFF